The table lists the clone carrying this TCR beta chain with many counts. The data belong to a study of T-cell reconstitution after alpha-beta-depleted transplantation in children. During its preparation, the TCRbeta library received unique molecular identifiers. One entry per CDR3 protein results from TCRdb running MiXCR on the PCR reads. Among fewer than 120,000 distinct CDR3 sequences listed, around 10% were seen once. The CDR3 is made up of 13 amino acids. V was trimmed by 6 bases and J by 3 bases, leaving 11 bases between them. CDR1 and CDR2 (germline): MNHEY, SVGEGT. The sequencing used PBMCs from the stem cell graft donor, collected from the stem cell graft. The sequence was obtained from a human donor who donated a stem cell graft to a child with acute lymphoblastic leukemia. This chain joins TRBV6-2 or TRBV6-3 and TRBJ1-1; D might be TRBD1 (5 bases). This chain's CDR3 is CASSSFRDTEAFF. In nucleotides, the CDR3 is TGTGCCAGCAGCTCCTTCAGGGACACTGAAGCTTTCTTT.